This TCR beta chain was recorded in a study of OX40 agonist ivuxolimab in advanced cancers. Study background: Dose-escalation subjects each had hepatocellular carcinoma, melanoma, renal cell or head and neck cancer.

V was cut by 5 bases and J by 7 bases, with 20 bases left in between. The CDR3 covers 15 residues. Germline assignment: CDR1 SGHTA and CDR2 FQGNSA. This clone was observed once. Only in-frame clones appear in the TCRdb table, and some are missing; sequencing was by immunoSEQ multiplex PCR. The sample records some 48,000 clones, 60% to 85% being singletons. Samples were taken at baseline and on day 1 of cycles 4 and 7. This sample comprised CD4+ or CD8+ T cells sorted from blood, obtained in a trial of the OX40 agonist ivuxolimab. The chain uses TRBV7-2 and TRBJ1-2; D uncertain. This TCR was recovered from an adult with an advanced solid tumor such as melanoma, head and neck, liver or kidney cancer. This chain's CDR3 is CASSPSAAGLGGYTF. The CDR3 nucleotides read TGTGCCAGCAGCCCAAGTGCGGCAGGCTTGGGTGGCTACACCTTC.